Shown below are 14 T cell receptor beta chains from a single sample sequenced in a study of CD8 T cells in Susac syndrome. RNA totalling about 0.5 to 1 ug underwent reverse transcription with random hexamers. TCRdb re-called the immunoSEQ multiplex PCR reads with MiXCR, one entry per CDR3 protein. The repertoire holds about 190,000 distinct CDR3 sequences, approximately 95% seen once, with 0.08% to 0.11% in the top ten. The sample comprised CD4+ T cells from PBMCs. The receptors were gathered from a human donor in good health.

The chain employs TRBV19 and TRBJ2-3; the D is unclear. The CDR3 spans 12 residues. Trimming removed 5 bases at V and 2 bases at J, with 5 bases between. Germline CDR1 LNHDA, CDR2 SQIVND (reference sequence). The CDR3 DNA follows: TGTGCCAGTAGTGCGTTCACAGATACGCAGTATTTT. Protein product: CASSAFTDTQYF. Using reference TRBV19 and TRBJ2-3 for the parts outside the CDR3, the full variable domain is DGGITQSPKYLFRKEGQNVTLSCEQNLNHDAMYWYRQDPGQGLRLIYYSQIVNDFQKGDIAEGYSVSREKKESFPLTVTSAQKNPTAFYLCASSAFTDTQYFGPGTRLTVL.

CDR3 sequence (DNA): TGCAGCGTTGATTTGGACAGCCCAGATACGCAGTATTTT. This gives the protein CSVDLDSPDTQYF. The chain couples TRBV29-1 to TRBJ2-3; D is possibly TRBD1 (6 bases). V lost 3 bases and J lost 4, with 11 bases in between. The CDR3 is 13 amino acids. Germline V gives CDR1 SQVTM, CDR2 ANQGSEA.

V gene TRBV12-3 or TRBV12-4 combines with J gene TRBJ2-5, with D possibly being TRBD1 (6 bases). Trimming took off 10 bases at V and 3 bases at J, with 6 bases between the two ends. The CDR3 extends over 10 amino acids. CDR3 residues: CATGEETQYF. The CDR3 DNA is TGTGCCACAGGGGAAGAGACCCAGTACTTC.

V is TRBV10-3 and J is TRBJ2-1; no definite D call. V lost 6 bases and J lost 6, with 21 bases in between. This CDR3 spans 16 amino acids. Germline V gives CDR1 ENHRY, CDR2 SYGVKD. The DNA for the CDR3 is TGTGCCATCAGGGAAACCAAGGATACCACGGGCAATGAGCAGTTCTTC. It codes for CAIRETKDTTGNEQFF.

This clonotype was picked up one time. The chain couples TRBV2 to TRBJ1-6, with 7 bases aligning to TRBD1. CDR3 length equals 16 residues. CDR1 is SNHLY, CDR2 FYNNEI, per germline. V lost 2 bases to trimming and J lost 9 bases; unmatched junction nucleotides: 10. CDR3 nucleotides: TGTGCCAGCAGTGAACGGGTAGGGGGCGCAGGTTCACCCCTCCACTTT. This gives the protein CASSERVGGAGSPLHF.

The chain joins TRBV4-3 to TRBJ2-7; D gene uncertain. Trimming removed 5 bases at V and 1 base at J, with 15 bases between. This CDR3 has 15 residues. Germline V gene sequence: CDR1 LGHNA, CDR2 YSLEER. The CDR3 region has the DNA TGCGCCAGCAGCTCTACATCAGCAGGTTCCTACGAGCAGTACTTC. Amino acids: CASSSTSAGSYEQYF.

The chain links TRBV14 to TRBJ2-1; a weak D match, TRBD2 (5 bases). V lost 1 base, J lost 8 bases, and 18 bases lay in between. CDR1 and CDR2 from the germline V gene are SGHDN and FVKESK. The CDR3 is made up of 16 amino acids. CDR3 amino acids: CASSQVLIPGSHEQFF. DNA of the CDR3: TGTGCCAGCAGCCAAGTCTTAATTCCGGGGTCCCATGAGCAGTTCTTC.

The rearrangement uses TRBV29-1 and TRBJ2-3, with D perhaps TRBD1 or TRBD2 (5 bases each). The CDR3 contains 12 residues. Germline V gene data show CDR1 as SQVTM and CDR2 as ANQGSEA. The V end was cut by 3 bases, the J end by 4 bases, with 8 bases between. The CDR3 region is CSVDREPDTQYF. The CDR3 DNA sequence: TGCAGCGTTGACAGGGAGCCAGATACGCAGTATTTT.

The chain combines TRBV5-1 with TRBJ1-2; D gene uncertain. Germline-derived CDR1 and CDR2 are SGHRS and YFSETQ. The CDR3 has 15 residues. Trimming pared 4 bases from V and 1 base from J, leaving 14 bases between. The CDR3: CASSPGPGGNYGYTF. The CDR3 region has the DNA TGCGCCAGCAGCCCTGGACCGGGAGGTAACTATGGCTACACCTTC.

The V and J genes are TRBV20-1 and TRBJ2-2; TRBD1 is a possible D gene (5 bases). V lost 3 bases, J lost 4 bases, and 18 bases lay in between. There are 16 residues in the CDR3. Germline CDR1 and CDR2: DFQATT and SNEGSKA (reference sequence). As DNA, the CDR3 is TGCAGTGCTAGTCCTCAGGGTTTCGAAGGCACCGGGGAGCTGTTTTTT. It translates to CSASPQGFEGTGELFF.

The chain employs TRBV7-8 and TRBJ2-7, with TRBD1 as a possible D gene (5 bases). V shed 3 bases and J shed 2 bases, with 14 bases lying between them. The CDR3 totals 15 residues. Germline values: CDR1 SGHVS, CDR2 FQNEAQ. The CDR3 protein is CASSLTALAAYEQYF. The DNA for the CDR3 is TGTGCCAGCAGCTTGACAGCCTTAGCCGCCTACGAGCAGTACTTC.

V is TRBV7-9 and J is TRBJ2-4; 7 positions match TRBD1. Trimming cost V 5 bases and J 0 bases; bases outside gene matches: 7. Per germline, CDR1 SEHNR and CDR2 FQNEAQ (reference sequence). The CDR3 covers 16 residues. CDR3 DNA sequence: TGTGCCAGCAGCCGGGACAGAGTACTAGCCAAAAACATTCAGTACTTC. Translation gives CASSRDRVLAKNIQYF.

The chain is built from TRBV9 and TRBJ2-5; D is uncertain. Trimming took off 0 bases at V and 2 bases at J, with 5 bases between the two ends. The germline gives CDR1 SGDLS, CDR2 YYNGEE. The CDR3 is 13 residues long. CDR3 protein: CASSVEAQETQYF. The CDR3 DNA is TGTGCCAGCAGCGTAGAGGCTCAAGAGACCCAGTACTTC.

The V and J genes are TRBV23-1 and TRBJ1-1; D might be TRBD1 (5 bases). TRBV23-1 is flagged as an ORF with uncertain function. The V end lost 8 bases, the J end lost 11 bases, and 21 bases lay between the germline ends. The CDR3 totals 13 residues. The CDR3, as DNA: TGCGCCAGCCTCAAGAGAGGACGGACATCTGCTTTCTTT. It is translated as CASLKRGRTSAFF.